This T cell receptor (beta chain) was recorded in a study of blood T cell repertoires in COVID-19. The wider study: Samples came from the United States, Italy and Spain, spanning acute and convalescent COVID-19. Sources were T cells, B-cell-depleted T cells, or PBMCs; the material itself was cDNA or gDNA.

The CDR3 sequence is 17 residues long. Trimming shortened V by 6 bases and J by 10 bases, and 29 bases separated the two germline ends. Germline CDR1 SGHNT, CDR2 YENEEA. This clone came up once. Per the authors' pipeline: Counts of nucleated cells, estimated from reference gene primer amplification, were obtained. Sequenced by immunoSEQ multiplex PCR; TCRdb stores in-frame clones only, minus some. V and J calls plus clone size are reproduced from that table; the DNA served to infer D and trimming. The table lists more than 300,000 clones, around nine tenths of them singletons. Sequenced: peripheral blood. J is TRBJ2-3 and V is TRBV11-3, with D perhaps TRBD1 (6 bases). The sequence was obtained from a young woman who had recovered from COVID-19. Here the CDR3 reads CASSFHSEGEWGRAQYF. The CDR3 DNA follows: TGTGCCAGCAGTTTCCACTCCGAGGGGGAGTGGGGCCGGGCGCAGTATTTT.